Described below is a single T cell receptor (beta chain) sequence and its context. As yet, its antigen is unknown. In the authors' methods: Per-sample TCR counts ranged from about 20,000 to 750,000, median 95,638. TCRdb re-called the 5' RACE reads with MiXCR, one entry per CDR3 protein. For this entry, the V and J calls and clone size follow TCRdb and not the study's own pipeline. Here the sample spans tens of thousands of distinct CDR3 sequences, about 15% being singletons. The CDR3 spans 15 residues. V lost 5 bases and J lost 6; bases outside the gene matches: 6. Germline lookup yields CDR1 MNHEY and CDR2 SVGEGT. This entry comes from a study of human T cells and chemical hapten exposure. Study details: Per-sample variation in TCR yield stemmed mainly from small pooled library volume differences.

Researchers extracted total RNA from unfractionated whole blood. Study-level findings and limits: TCRs exceeding a frequency of 1 in 1000 stayed unchanged under DPC sensitization.

This TCR was sampled from a female donor in good health. V gene TRBV6-2 or TRBV6-3 combines with J gene TRBJ2-3, with TRBD2 matching 12 bases. The CDR3 coding sequence is TGTGCCAGCAGTCCCCGGCTAGCGGGGGGGGATACGCAGTATTTT. This gives the protein CASSPRLAGGDTQYF.